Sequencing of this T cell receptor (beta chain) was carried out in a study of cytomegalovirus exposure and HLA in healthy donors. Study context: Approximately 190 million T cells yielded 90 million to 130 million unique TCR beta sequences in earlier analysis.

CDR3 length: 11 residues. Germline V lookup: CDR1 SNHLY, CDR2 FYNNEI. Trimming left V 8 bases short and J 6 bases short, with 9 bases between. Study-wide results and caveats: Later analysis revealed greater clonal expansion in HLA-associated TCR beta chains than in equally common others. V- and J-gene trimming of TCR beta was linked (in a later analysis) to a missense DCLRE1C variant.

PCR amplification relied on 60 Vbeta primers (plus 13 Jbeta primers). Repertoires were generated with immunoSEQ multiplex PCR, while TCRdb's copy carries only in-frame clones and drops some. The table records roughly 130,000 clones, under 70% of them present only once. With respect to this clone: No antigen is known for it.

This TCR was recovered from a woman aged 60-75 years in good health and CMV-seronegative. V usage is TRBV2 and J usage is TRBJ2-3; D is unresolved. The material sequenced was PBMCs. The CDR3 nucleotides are TGTGCCAGCGGAGTGGTGGATACGCAGTATTTT. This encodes CASGVVDTQYF.